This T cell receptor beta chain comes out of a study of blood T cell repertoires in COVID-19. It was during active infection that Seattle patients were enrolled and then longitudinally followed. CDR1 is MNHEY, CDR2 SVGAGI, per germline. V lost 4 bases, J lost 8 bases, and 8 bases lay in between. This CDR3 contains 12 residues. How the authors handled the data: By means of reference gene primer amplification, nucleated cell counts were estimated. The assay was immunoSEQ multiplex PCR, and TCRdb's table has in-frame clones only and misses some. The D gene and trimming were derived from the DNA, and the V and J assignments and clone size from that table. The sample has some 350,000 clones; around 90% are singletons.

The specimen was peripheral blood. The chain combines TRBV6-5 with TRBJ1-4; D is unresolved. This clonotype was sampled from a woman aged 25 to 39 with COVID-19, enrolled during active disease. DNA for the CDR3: TGTGCCAGCAGTTTAGTCGGGGAAAAACTGTTTTTT. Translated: CASSLVGEKLFF.